This entry features one T cell receptor beta chain sequence. What it binds is not known. Since a much larger clone is just one base distant, this may be a read error. These data are taken from a study of CD8 T cells in ankylosing spondylitis. General observations from the study: The authors reported significant enrichment of disease-linked clones in matched ankylosing spondylitis synovial fluid. Disease-linked clones bore a CD8+ phenotype, appearing relatively rarely in peripheral blood. Within ankylosing spondylitis blood, a TCR beta motif made up of several highly homologous variants appeared to be characteristic.

Looked up from germline, CDR1 is LGHNA and CDR2 is YNFKEQ. This CDR3 has 15 residues. Preparation of TCR beta libraries was done by quantitative 5'-RACE with molecular barcodes. Each CDR3 protein gets one entry after TCRdb re-called the 5' RACE reads with MiXCR. The sample has around 150,000 distinct CDR3 sequences, around a tenth seen once. The source material was blood, either unsorted or a sorted T cell fraction (not recorded which). The chain employs TRBV4-2 and TRBJ2-7, with 9 bases aligning to TRBD2. This TCR derives from a male donor with ankylosing spondylitis or in good health (not recorded which). The CDR3 sequence is CTSSPGLASHYEQYF. CDR3 bases: TGTACCAGCAGCCCTGGACTAGCGTCTCACTACGAGCAGTACTTC.